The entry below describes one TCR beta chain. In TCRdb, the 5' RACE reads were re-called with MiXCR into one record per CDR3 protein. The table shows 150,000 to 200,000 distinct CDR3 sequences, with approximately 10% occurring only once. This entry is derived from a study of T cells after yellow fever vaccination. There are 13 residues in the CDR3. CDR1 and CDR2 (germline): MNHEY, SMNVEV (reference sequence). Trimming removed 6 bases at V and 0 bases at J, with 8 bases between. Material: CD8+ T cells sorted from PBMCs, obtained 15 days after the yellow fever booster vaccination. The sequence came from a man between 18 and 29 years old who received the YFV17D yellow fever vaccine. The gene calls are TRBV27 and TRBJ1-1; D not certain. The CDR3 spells CASSRYLNTEAFF. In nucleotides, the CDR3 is TGTGCCAGCAGCCGCTATTTGAACACTGAAGCTTTCTTT.